This TCR beta chain appears in the sequencing data of a study of Ad26.COV2.S vaccination and SARS-CoV-2 variants. About the research overall: Administration of Ad26.COV2.S was intramuscular, either once or twice 56 days apart.

Treatment in this sample: roughly 18 received Ad26.COV2.S at low or high dose, single or two shots; about five received placebo; per-sample allocation not given. Sampling took place 63 days after the first vaccine or placebo injection. An 18-55-year-old adult in Boston served as donor. Notes on the study in general: Analyses of TCR breadth and depth may have underestimated total T cell responses. Recipients of either vaccine or placebo displayed similar breadth of non-spike TCRs.

Points on this clone: Its antigen is still unknown.

TCRdb's table, derived via immunoSEQ multiplex PCR, lists solely in-frame clones and lacks some. The table includes fewer than 500,000 clones, 89% detected once. V was pared by 6 bases and J by 7 bases, with 7 bases between. The germline V gene encodes CDR1 MNHEY and CDR2 SVGAGI. The CDR3 length is 12 residues. Sequenced material: peripheral blood, taken in a trial of Ad26.COV2.S vaccine versus placebo. The genes are TRBV6-5 and TRBJ1-6; D remains unclear. The receptor comes from a person aged 18-60 years who received the Ad26.COV2.S COVID-19 vaccine or a placebo. The CDR3: CASSESNSPLHF. As DNA, the CDR3 is TGTGCCAGCAGCGAGAGCAATTCACCCCTCCACTTT.